This T cell receptor (beta chain) stems from a study of blood T cell repertoires in COVID-19. Using immunoSEQ multiplex PCR, the repertoire was profiled, and TCRdb retains in-frame clones only, with some absent. Here the sample spans 330,000 or so clones, more than 70% being singletons. The germline V and J ends were trimmed by 6 bases and 5 bases, with 10 bases remaining between them. CDR3 length: 12 amino acids. The TCR originated in a woman aged 55-70 years with COVID-19, enrolled during active disease. The V and J genes are TRBV12-3 or TRBV12-4 and TRBJ1-1; tentatively, D is TRBD1 (5 bases). The specimen sequenced was peripheral blood. The CDR3 bases are TGTGCCAGCAGCGGGGGTGGGACTGAAGCTTTCTTT. Its translation is CASSGGGTEAFF.